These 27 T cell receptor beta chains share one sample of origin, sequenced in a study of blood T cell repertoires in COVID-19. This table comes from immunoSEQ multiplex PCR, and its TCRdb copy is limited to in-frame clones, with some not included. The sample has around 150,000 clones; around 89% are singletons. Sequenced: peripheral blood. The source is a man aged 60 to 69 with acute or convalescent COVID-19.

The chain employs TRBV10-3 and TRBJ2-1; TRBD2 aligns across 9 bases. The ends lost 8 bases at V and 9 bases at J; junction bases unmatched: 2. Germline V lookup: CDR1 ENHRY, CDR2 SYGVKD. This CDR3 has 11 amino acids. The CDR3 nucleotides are TGTGCCATCTTTAGCGGGAGTGAGCAGTTCTTC. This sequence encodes CAIFSGSEQFF.

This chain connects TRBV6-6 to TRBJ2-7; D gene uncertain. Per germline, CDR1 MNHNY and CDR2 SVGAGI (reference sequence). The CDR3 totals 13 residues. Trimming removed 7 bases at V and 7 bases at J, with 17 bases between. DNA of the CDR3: TGTGCCAGCACCAGCCCAAACAGAGAAGAGCAGTACTTC. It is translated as CASTSPNREEQYF.

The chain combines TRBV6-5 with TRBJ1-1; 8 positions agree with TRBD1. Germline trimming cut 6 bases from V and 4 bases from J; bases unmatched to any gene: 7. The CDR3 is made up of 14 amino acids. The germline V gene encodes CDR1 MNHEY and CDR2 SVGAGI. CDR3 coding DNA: TGTGCCAGCAGCTTTGGACAGGGAAGCACTGAAGCTTTCTTT. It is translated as CASSFGQGSTEAFF.

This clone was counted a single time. CDR3 region: CASYQGAGTEAFF. The CDR3 bases are TGCGCCAGCTACCAGGGGGCCGGCACTGAAGCTTTCTTT. The V gene is TRBV5-1, the J gene TRBJ1-1, with 8 bases fitting TRBD1. Germline CDR1 is SGHRS and CDR2 is YFSETQ. The CDR3 covers 13 residues. V shed 7 bases, J shed 4 bases, and the junction held 6 bases outside the gene matches.

The CDR3 here is CASSPRGGVGDEQYF. DNA of the CDR3: TGTGCCAGCAGCCCAAGGGGGGGGGTAGGCGACGAGCAGTACTTC. The chain employs TRBV9 and TRBJ2-7; TRBD2 is a possible D gene (7 bases). This CDR3 comprises 15 residues. V dropped 4 bases and J dropped 5 bases, with 19 bases sitting between them. Germline V gives CDR1 SGDLS, CDR2 YYNGEE.

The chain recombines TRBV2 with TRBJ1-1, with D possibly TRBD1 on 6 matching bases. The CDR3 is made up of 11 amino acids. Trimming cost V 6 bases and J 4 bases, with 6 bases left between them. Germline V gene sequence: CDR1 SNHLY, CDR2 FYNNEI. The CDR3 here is CASRGGTEAFF. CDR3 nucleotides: TGTGCCAGCAGAGGGGGCACTGAAGCTTTCTTT.

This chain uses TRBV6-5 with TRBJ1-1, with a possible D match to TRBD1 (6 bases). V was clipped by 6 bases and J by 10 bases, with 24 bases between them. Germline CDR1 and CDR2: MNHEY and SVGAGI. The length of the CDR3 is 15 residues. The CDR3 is CASSRRDTGVGAAFF. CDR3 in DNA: TGTGCCAGCAGCCGCCGGGACACCGGTGTTGGAGCAGCTTTCTTT.

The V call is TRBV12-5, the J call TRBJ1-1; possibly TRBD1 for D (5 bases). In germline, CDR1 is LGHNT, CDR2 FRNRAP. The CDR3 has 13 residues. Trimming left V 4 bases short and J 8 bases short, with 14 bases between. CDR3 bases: TGTGCTAGTGGTTCACAAGGGGCGGAAGAAGCTTTCTTT. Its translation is CASGSQGAEEAFF.

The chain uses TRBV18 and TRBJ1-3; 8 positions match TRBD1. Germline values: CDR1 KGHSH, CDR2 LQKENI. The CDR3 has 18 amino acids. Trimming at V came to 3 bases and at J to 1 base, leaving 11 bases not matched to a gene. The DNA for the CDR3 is TGTGCCAGCTCACCCCAGCTGGGACAGGAACGGTCTGGAAACACCATATATTTT. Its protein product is CASSPQLGQERSGNTIYF.

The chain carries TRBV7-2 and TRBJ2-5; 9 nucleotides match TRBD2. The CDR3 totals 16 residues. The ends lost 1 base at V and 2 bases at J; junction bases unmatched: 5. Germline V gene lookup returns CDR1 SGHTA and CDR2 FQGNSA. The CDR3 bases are TGTGCCAGCAGCTTAGGGGGGCTAGCGGGGCAAGAGACCCAGTACTTC. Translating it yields CASSLGGLAGQETQYF.

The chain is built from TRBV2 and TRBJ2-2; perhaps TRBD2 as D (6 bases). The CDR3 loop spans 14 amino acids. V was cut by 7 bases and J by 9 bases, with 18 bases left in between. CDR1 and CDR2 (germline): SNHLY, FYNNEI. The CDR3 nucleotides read TGTGCCAGCATTGCGGGGTCGGGTCGCCGGGAGCTGTTTTTT. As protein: CASIAGSGRRELFF.

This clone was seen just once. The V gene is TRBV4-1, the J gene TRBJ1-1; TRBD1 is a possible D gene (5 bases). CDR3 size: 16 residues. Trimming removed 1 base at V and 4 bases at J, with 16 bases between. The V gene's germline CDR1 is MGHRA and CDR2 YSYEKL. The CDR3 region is CASSQVSAGLRTEAFF. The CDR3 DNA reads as TGCGCCAGCAGCCAAGTTTCGGCAGGGTTGCGCACTGAAGCTTTCTTT.

The CDR3, as DNA: TGTGCCAGCAGCCAAAGCACAGGGGGCGAAACTGAAGCTTTCTTT. Translation: CASSQSTGGETEAFF. This rearrangement joins TRBV3-1 (or the pseudogene TRBV3-2) to TRBJ1-1, with TRBD1 matching over 9 bases. Germline V gene sequence: CDR1 LGHDT, CDR2 YNNKEL (reference sequence). V was clipped by 2 bases and J by 5 bases; unmatched bases: 6. This CDR3 has 15 residues.

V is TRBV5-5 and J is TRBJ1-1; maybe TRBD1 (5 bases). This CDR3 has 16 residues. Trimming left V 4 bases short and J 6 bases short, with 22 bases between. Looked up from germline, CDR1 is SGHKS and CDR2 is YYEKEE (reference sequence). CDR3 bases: TGTGCCAGCAGCCTATTGTCGGGCAGGGTGCCATCTGAAGCTTTCTTT. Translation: CASSLLSGRVPSEAFF.

CDR3 sequence reads: CASSFGPGYEQYF. The DNA for the CDR3 is TGTGCCAGCAGCTTCGGTCCGGGTTACGAGCAGTACTTC. This chain joins TRBV5-4 and TRBJ2-7, with D hard to call. This CDR3 has 13 amino acids. Between the trimmed V and J ends, which lost 2 bases and 4 bases, there was a span of 10 bases. The germline V gene encodes CDR1 SGHNT and CDR2 YYREEE (reference sequence).

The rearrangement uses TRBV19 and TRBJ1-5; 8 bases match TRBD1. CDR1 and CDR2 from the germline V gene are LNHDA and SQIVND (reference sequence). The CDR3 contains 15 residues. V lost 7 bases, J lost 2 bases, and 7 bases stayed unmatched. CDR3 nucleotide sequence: TGTGCCAGTACCCCGACAGGGGCGGGCAATCAGCCCCAGCATTTT. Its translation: CASTPTGAGNQPQHF.

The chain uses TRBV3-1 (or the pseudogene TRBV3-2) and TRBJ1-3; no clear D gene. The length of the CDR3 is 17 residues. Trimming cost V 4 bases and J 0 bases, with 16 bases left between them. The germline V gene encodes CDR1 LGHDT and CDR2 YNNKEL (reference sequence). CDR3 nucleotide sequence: TGTGCCAGCAGCCGATGGGGAGGTGGGAACTCTGGAAACACCATATATTTT. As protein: CASSRWGGGNSGNTIYF.

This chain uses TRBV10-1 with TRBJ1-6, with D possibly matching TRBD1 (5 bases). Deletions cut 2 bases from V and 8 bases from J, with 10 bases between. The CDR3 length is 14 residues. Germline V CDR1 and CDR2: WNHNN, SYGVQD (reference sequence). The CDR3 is CASSEGTGDSPLHF. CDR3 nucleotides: TGCGCCAGCAGTGAGGGGACGGGGGATTCACCCCTCCACTTT.

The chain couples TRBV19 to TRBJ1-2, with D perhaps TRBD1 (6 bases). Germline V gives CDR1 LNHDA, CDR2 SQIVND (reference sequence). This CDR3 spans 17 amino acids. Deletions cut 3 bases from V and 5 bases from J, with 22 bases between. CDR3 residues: CASSIRDTVLATYGYTF. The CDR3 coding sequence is TGTGCCAGTAGTATTCGGGACACCGTCTTGGCAACTTATGGCTACACCTTC.

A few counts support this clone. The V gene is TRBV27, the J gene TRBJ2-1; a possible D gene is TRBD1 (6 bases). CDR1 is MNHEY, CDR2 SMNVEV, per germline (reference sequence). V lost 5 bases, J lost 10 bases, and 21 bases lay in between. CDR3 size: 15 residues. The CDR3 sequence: CASSRKGQSSQEQFF. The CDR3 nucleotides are TGTGCCAGCAGTAGAAAGGGACAATCCTCCCAGGAGCAGTTCTTC.

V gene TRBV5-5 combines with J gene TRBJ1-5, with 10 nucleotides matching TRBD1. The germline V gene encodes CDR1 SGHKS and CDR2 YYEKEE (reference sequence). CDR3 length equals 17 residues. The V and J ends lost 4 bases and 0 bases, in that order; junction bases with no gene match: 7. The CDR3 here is CASSNGTGAYSNQPQHF. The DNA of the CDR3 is TGTGCCAGCAGCAACGGGACAGGGGCTTATAGCAATCAGCCCCAGCATTTT. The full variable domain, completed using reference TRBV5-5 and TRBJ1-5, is DAGVTQSPTHLIKTRGQQVTLRCSPISGHKSVSWYQQVLGQGPQFIFQYYEKEERGRGNFPDRFSARQFPNYSSELNVNALLLGDSALYLCASSNGTGAYSNQPQHFGDGTRLSIL.

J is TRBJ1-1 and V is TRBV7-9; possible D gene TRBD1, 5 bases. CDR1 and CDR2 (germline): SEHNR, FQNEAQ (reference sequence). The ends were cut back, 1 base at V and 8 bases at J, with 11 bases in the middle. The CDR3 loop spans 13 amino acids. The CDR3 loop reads CASSLGGAREAFF. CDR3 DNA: TGTGCCAGCAGCTTAGGCGGGGCCCGGGAAGCTTTCTTT. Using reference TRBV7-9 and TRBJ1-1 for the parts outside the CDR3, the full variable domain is DTGVSQNPRHKITKRGQNVTFRCDPISEHNRLYWYRQTLGQGPEFLTYFQNEAQLEKSRLLSDRFSAERPKGSFSTLEIQRTEQGDSAMYLCASSLGGAREAFFGQGTRLTVV.

Written as DNA, the CDR3 is TGTGCCAGCAGCCCACAGACATTCGACAACACCATATATTTT. As protein: CASSPQTFDNTIYF. The chain joins TRBV12-1 to TRBJ1-3; TRBD1, the D gene given by the table, was not confirmed from the DNA. TRBV12-1 is a pseudogene segment. The CDR3 extends over 14 amino acids.

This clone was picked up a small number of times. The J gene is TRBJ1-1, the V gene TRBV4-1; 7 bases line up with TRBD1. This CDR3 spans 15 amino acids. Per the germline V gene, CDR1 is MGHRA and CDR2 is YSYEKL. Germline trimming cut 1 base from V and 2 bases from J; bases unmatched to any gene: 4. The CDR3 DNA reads TGCGCCAGCAGCCAAGGAGCAGGGGGTAACACTGAAGCTTTCTTT. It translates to CASSQGAGGNTEAFF.

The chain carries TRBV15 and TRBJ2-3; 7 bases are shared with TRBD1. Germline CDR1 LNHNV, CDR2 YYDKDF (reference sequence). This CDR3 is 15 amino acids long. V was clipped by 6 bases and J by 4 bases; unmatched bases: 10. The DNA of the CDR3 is TGTGCCACCAGTTCACCGGGACAGTATTCAGATACGCAGTATTTT. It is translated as CATSSPGQYSDTQYF.

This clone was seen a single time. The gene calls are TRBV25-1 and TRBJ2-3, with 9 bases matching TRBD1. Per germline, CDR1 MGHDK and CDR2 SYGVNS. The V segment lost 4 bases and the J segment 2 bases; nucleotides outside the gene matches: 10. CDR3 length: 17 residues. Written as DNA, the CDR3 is TGTGCCAGCAGTGGCCCCCCGGGACAGGGCTCCACAGATACGCAGTATTTT. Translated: CASSGPPGQGSTDTQYF. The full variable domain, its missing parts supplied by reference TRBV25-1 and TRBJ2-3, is EADIYQTPRYLVIGTGKKITLECSQTMGHDKMYWYQQDPGMELHLIHYSYGVNSTEKGDLSSESTVSRIRTEHFPLTLESARPSHTSQYLCASSGPPGQGSTDTQYFGPGTRLTVL.

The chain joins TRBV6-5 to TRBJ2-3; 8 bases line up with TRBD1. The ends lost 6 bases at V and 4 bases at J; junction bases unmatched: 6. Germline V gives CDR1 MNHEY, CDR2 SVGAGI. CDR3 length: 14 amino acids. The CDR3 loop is CASRETGVPDTQYF. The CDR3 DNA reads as TGTGCCAGCAGGGAGACAGGGGTCCCAGATACGCAGTATTTT.